This T cell receptor beta chain was identified during a study of T cell repertoires in cytomegalovirus infection. Study summary: The public TCR beta signatures pointed to both CMV infection and matching HLA type.

This clonotype has a count of ten or more. Its specificity is not known. Study-wide results and limits: Dominant in the ex vivo response were TCR beta clonotypes restricted by HLA-C and specific for CMV. Identification of carriers of CMV plus the relevant HLA was achieved through cumulative public TCR beta family frequency.

TCRdb reprocessed the reads via MiXCR and lists one record per CDR3 protein. This sample has around 440,000 distinct CDR3 sequences, with about 11% found just once. This clonotype was obtained from a human donor in good health (CMV status not recorded). Some clones in this sample may be carry-over from other donors' samples. Sequencing was carried out using PBMCs.

CDR3 amino acids: CASSSGGRAYEQYF. CDR3 nucleotides: TGTGCCAGCAGTTCGGGCGGGAGGGCCTACGAGCAGTACTTC. The J gene is TRBJ2-7, the V gene TRBV28; 9 bases line up with TRBD2. Germline-derived CDR1 and CDR2 are MDHEN and SYDVKM. This CDR3 spans 14 amino acids. J gave up 2 bases and V 4 bases, and 3 bases lay outside the gene matches.